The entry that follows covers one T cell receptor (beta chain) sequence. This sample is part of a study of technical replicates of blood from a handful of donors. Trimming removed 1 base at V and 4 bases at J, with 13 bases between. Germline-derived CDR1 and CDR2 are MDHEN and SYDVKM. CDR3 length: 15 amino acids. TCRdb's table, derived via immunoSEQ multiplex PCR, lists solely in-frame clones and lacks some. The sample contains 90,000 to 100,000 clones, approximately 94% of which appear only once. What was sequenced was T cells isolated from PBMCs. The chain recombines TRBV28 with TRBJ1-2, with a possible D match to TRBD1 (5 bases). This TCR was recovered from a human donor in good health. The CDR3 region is CASSLSLGGSYGYTF. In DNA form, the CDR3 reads TGTGCCAGCAGTTTATCTTTGGGGGGGAGCTATGGCTACACCTTC.